The sequence of this TCR beta chain was determined in a study of blood T cell repertoires in COVID-19. Turning to the study itself: Samples representing acute and convalescent COVID-19 were sourced from the United States, Italy and Spain.

With V trimmed by 2 bases and J by 0 bases, 2 bases remained unmatched. This CDR3 has 15 residues. Per germline, CDR1 MNHEY and CDR2 SVGAGI. Participants' reported clinical history set cohort assignment. Under the authors' procedure: By means of reference gene primer amplification, nucleated cell counts were estimated. The repertoire was sequenced with immunoSEQ multiplex PCR; TCRdb's copy has only in-frame clones and lacks some. V and J calls and clone size follow that table, whereas D and trimming were derived from the DNA. The sample records 300,000 to 350,000 clones, about 86% being singletons. On this clone itself: This sample also contains other DNA sequences that code for the same CDR3.

The rearrangement links TRBV6-5 to TRBJ1-2, with TRBD1 matching 8 bases. The sample taken for sequencing was PBMCs or T cells enriched from blood (not recorded which). This TCR was recovered from a woman in her thirties or forties with acute COVID-19. Here the CDR3 reads CASSYRDRSNYGYTF. The CDR3 coding sequence is TGTGCCAGCAGTTACCGGGACAGGTCTAACTATGGCTACACCTTC.